This TCR beta chain was documented in a study of early T cells in non-severe SARS-CoV-2 infection. At the level of the study: RNA in bulk from unsorted whole blood was sequenced, and chains were unpaired.

There are 15 residues in the CDR3. Germline V gene data show CDR1 as SGHTA and CDR2 as FQGTGA. Trimming removed 5 bases at V and 1 base at J, with 14 bases between. Unique molecular identifiers were affixed to single, distinct cDNA molecules. Each CDR3 protein gets one entry after TCRdb re-called the 5' RACE reads with MiXCR. Of tens of thousands of distinct CDR3 sequences in the sample, approximately 11% were seen once. This clonotype has ten or more counts. The antigen remains unidentified. The study, taken as a whole, reports: Anti-spike CD8 responses were favored by VDJdb matching, which missed private and CD4 specificities.

Sequenced material: whole blood. The source is an adult who was a healthcare worker with PCR-confirmed SARS-CoV-2 infection or an uninfected control (not recorded which). The chain uses TRBV7-3 and TRBJ1-1; tentative D call: TRBD1 (5 bases). Written as DNA, the CDR3 is TGTGCCAGCAGCACGGGGGGGTCACCGAACACTGAAGCTTTCTTT. As protein: CASSTGGSPNTEAFF.